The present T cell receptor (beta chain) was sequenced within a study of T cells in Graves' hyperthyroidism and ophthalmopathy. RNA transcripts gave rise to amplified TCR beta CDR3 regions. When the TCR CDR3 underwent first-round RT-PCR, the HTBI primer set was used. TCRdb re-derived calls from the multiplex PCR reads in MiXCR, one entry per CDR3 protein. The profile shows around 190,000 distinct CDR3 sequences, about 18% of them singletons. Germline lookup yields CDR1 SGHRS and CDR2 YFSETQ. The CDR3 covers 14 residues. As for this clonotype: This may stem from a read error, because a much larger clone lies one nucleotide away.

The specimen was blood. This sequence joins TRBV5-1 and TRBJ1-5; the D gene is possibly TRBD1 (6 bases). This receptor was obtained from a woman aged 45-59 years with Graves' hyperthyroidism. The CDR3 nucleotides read TGCGCCAGCAGCTTGGAGGGGGGCAATCAGCCCCCGCATTTT. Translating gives CASSLEGGNQPPHF.